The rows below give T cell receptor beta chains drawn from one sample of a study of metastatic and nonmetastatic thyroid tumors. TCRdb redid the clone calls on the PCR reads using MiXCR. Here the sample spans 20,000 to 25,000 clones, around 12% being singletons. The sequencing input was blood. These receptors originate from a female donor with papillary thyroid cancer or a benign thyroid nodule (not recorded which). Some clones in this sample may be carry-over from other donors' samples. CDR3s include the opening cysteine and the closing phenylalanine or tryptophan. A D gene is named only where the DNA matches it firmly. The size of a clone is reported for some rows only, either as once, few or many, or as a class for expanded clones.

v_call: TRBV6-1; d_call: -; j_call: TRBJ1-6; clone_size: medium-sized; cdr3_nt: TGTGCCGTGGGCAGGGACCTCAATTCACCCCTCCACTTT; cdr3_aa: CAVGRDLNSPLHF
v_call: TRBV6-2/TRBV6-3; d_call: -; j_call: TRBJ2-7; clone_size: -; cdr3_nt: TGTGCCAGCAGCCGGGACTCCTTGGCGGAGAGCTCCTACGAGCAGTACTTC; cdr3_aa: CASSRDSLAESSYEQYF
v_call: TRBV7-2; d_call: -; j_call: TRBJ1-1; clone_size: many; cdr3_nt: TGTGCCAGCAGCCCGCGGGCCAAGGGGTTTACTGAAGCTTTCTTT; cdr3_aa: CASSPRAKGFTEAFF
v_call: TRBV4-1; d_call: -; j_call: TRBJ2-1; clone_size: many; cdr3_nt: TGCGCCAGCAGCCAAGATGGGACCTACAATGAGCAGTTCTTC; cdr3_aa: CASSQDGTYNEQFF
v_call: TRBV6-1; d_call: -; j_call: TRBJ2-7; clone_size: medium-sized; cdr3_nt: TGTGCCAGCAGTGGACGGTCCCTGAGAGGGATGACCTACGAGCAGTACTTC; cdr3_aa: CASSGRSLRGMTYEQYF
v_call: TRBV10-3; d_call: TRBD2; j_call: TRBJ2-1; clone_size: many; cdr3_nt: TGTGCCACCTCGGGACTAGCGGATGAGCAGTTCTTC; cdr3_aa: CATSGLADEQFF
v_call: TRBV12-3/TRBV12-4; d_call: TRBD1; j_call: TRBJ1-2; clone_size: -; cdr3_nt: TGTGCCAGCAGTTTATGTTTGAGGGGGACAGGGAGCCGTGATGGCTACACCTTC; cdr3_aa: CASSLCLRGTGSRDGYTF
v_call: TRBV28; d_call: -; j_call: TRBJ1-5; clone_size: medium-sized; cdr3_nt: TGTGCCGCCACGGAGGGCAATCAGCCCCAGCATTTT; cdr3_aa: CAATEGNQPQHF
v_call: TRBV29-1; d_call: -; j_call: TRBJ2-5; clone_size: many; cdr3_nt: TGCAGCGTTGGAGAGACCCAGTACTTC; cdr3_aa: CSVGETQYF
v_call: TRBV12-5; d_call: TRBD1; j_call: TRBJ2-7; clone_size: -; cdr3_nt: TGTGCTAGTGGGGGACAGGCCGCTCGGAACGAGCAGTACTTC; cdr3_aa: CASGGQAARNEQYF
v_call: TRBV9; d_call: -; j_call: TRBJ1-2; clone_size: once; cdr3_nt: TGTGTCAGCAGCGTCGGTGACAGCCCTAGTGGCTACACCTTC; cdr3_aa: CVSSVGDSPSGYTF
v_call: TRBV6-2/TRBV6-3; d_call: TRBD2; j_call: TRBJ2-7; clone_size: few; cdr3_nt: TGTTCCATCAGCCACCGGGGACTAGCGGGTACCTACGAGCAGTACTTC; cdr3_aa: CSISHRGLAGTYEQYF
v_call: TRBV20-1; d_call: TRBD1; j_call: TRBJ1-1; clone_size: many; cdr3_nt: TGCAGTGGACAGGGAGGAGGGGACACTGAAGCTTTCTTT; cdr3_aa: CSGQGGGDTEAFF
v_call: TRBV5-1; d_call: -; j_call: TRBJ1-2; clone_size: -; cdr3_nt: TGCGCCAGCAGCTTGGATGGGGGGCTGTATGGCTACACCTTC; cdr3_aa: CASSLDGGLYGYTF
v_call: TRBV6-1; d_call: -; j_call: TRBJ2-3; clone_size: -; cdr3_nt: -; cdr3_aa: CASSVGQGAWTDARYF
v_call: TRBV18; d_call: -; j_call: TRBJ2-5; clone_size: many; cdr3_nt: TGTGCCAGCTCACAATCCCACCAAGAGACCCAGTACTTC; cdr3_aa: CASSQSHQETQYF
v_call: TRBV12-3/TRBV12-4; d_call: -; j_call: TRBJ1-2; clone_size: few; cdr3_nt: TGTGCCAGCAGTTTGGGAGGTCCGGTTGGCTACACCTTC; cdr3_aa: CASSLGGPVGYTF
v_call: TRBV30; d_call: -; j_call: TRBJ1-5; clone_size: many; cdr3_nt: TGTGCCTGGAGTGTAGTGGCAGGGAGTCAGCCCCAGCATTTT; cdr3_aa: CAWSVVAGSQPQHF
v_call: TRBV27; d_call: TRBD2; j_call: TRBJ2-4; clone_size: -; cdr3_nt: TGTGCCAGCAGTCCCCAGGGACTAGCGGTGATAGTAGCCAAAAACATTCAGTACTTC; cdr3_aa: CASSPQGLAVIVAKNIQYF
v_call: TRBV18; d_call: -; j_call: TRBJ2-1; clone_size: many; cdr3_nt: TGTGCCAGCTCACCACAGGGGAATGAGCAGTTCTTC; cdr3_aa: CASSPQGNEQFF
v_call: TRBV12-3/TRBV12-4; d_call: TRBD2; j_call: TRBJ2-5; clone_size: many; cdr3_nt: TGTGCCAGCAGTCCCCCCGGACTAGTCGGCCTAGGGGAGACCCAGTACTTC; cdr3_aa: CASSPPGLVGLGETQYF
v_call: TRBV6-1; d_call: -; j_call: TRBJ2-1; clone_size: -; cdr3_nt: TGTGCCAGCACCCACGGGAAAGGCAACAATGAGCAGTTCTTC; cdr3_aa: CASTHGKGNNEQFF
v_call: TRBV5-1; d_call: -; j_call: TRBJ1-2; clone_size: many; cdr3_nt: TGCGCCAGCAGCTTGAGGGGATGGTATGGCTACACCTTC; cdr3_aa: CASSLRGWYGYTF
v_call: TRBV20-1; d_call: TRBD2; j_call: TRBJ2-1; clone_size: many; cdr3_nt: TGCAGTGCTACGGGCCCGGCGGGAGGTAACAATGAGCAGTTCTTC; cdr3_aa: CSATGPAGGNNEQFF
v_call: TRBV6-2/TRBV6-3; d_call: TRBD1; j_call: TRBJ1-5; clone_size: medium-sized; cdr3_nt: TGTGCCAGCAGTTACTCGATGACAGGGGGCAATCAGCCCCAGCATTTT; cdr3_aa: CASSYSMTGGNQPQHF
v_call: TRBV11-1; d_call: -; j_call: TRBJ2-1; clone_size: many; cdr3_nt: TGTGCCAGCAGCTTAGCCCACAGTGTCTCCTACAATGAGCAGTTCTTC; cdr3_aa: CASSLAHSVSYNEQFF
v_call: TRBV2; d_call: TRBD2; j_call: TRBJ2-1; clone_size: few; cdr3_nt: TGTGCCAGCAGGGGACTAGAATTGGGTACTAGTGAGCAGTTCTTC; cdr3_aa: CASRGLELGTSEQFF
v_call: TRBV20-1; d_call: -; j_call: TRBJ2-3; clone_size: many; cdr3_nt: TGCAGTGTTTCGACAGTAACCCCAGCGGATACGCAGTATTTT; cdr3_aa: CSVSTVTPADTQYF
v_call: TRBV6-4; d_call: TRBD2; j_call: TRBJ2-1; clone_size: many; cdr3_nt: TGTGCCAGCAGTGGCCGTCCTAGCGGGAGCTTCTCCTACAATGAGCAGTTCTTC; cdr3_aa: CASSGRPSGSFSYNEQFF
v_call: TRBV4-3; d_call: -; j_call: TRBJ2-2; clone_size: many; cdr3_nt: TGCGCCAGCAGCCAAGAAGTCGGCAGTAACACCGGGGAGCTGTTTTTT; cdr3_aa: CASSQEVGSNTGELFF
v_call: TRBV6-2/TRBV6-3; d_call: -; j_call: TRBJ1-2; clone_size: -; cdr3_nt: TGTGCCAGCAGTTACGACTGGATAACCAATAACTATGGCTACACCTTC; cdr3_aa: CASSYDWITNNYGYTF
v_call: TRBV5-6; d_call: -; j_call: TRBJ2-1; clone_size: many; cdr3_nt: TGTGCCAGCAGCACGCTATTACCGAGCTCCTACAATGAGCAGTTCTTC; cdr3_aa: CASSTLLPSSYNEQFF
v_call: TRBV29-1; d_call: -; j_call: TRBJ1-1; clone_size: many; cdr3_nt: TGCACCTCAGACACTGAAGCTTTCTTT; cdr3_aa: CTSDTEAFF
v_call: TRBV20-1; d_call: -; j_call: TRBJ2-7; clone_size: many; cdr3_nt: TGCAGTGCTCCCCCCCTTACGTCTAGCGCGTCCTACGAGCAGTACTTC; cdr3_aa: CSAPPLTSSASYEQYF
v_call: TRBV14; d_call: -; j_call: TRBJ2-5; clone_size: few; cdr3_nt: TGTGCCAGCAGCCGAGTTATCGAAATGTGGGTAAGACAGGTTTCCAAGGATCAAGAGACCCAGTACTTC; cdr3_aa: CASSRVIEMWVRQVSKDQETQYF
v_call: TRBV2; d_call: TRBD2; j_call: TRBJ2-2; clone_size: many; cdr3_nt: TGTGCCAGCAGTAACTCCGGGACTAGCGGGAGTTGGAACACCGGGGAGCTGTTTTTT; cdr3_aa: CASSNSGTSGSWNTGELFF
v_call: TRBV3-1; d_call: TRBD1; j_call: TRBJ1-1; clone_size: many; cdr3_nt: TGTGCCAGCAGCCTAGAGGGACAGGGAAACACTGAAGCTTTCTTT; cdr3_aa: CASSLEGQGNTEAFF
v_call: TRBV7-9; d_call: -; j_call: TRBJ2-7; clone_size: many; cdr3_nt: TGTGCCAGCAGCTTAGATTCGGTCCCGCGCAGGCAGTACTTC; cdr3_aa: CASSLDSVPRRQYF
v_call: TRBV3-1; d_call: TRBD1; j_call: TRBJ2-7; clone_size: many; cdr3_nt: TGTGCCAGCAGCCAAGGGACAGGGCAATGGGGCGAGCAGTACTTC; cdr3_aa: CASSQGTGQWGEQYF
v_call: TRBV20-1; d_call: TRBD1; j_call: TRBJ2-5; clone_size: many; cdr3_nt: TGCAGTGCTAGATTCGATGACAGGGGTGGGGAGACCCAGTACTTC; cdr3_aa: CSARFDDRGGETQYF
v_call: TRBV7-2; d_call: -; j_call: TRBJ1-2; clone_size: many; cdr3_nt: TGTGCCAGCAGCTTAATTCCGGGAGACTATGGCTACACCTTC; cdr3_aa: CASSLIPGDYGYTF
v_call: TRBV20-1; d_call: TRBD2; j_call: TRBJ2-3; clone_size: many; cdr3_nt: TGCAGTGCCCCAATAGCGGGAGTACAAGATACGCAGTATTTT; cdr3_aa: CSAPIAGVQDTQYF
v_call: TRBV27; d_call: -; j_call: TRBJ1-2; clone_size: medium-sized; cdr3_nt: TGTGCCAGCAGTTCGGGGGGCGCCGGCTACACCTTC; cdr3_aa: CASSSGGAGYTF
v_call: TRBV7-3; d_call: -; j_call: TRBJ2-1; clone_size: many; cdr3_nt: TGTGCCAGCAGCTCCATGGGGGGCTACAATGAGCAGTTCTTC; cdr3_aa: CASSSMGGYNEQFF
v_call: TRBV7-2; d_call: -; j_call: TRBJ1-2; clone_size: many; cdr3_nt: TGTGCCAGCAGCTCCCAGCATTCCTATGGCTACACCTTC; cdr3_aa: CASSSQHSYGYTF
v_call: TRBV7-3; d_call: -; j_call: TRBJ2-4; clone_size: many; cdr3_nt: TGTGCCAGCAGCCCGGAGGGTGGGGGGGCCAAAAACATTCAGTACTTC; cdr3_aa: CASSPEGGGAKNIQYF
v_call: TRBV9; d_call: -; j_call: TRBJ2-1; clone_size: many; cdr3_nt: TGTGCCAGCAGCGTAGATCCTTCCAATGAGCAGTTCTTC; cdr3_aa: CASSVDPSNEQFF
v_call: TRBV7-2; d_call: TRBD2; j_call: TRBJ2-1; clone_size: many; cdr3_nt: TGTGCCAGCAGCTTAGGGGCTAGCGGGGGGGGTGAGCAGTTCTTC; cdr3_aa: CASSLGASGGGEQFF
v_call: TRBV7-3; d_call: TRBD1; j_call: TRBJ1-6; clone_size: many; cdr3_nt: TGTGCCAGCAGCGCTGACGGACAGGTTAATTCACCCCTCCACTTT; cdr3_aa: CASSADGQVNSPLHF
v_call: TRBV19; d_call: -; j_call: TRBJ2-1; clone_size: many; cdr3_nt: TGTGCCAGTAGTCAGGGGGGGAGTGTTCACAATGAGCAGTTCTTC; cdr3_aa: CASSQGGSVHNEQFF
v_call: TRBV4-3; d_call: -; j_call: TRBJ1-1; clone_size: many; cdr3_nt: TGCGCCAGCAGCCAAGATCTGTTTGGGGCAGGCGGCACTGAAGCTTTCTTT; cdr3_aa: CASSQDLFGAGGTEAFF
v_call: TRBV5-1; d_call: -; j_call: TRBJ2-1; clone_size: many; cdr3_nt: TGCGCCAGCTGCGGTGATCTCTCCTACAATGAGCAGTTCTTC; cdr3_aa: CASCGDLSYNEQFF